The next 25 T cell receptor beta chains were all read from a single sample in a study of identical twins. TCRdb used MiXCR to reprocess the 5' RACE reads, holding one entry per CDR3 protein. The sample contains hundreds of thousands of distinct CDR3 sequences, less than 25% of which appear only once. These data were also reused for a study on T cells expressing NK-cell markers.

Sequencing was done on a sample of PBMCs. These receptors were obtained from a woman aged 18-30 years in good health.

The chain uses TRBV21-1 and TRBJ2-7; the table's TRBD1 call for D was not verified on the DNA. TRBV21-1 is an annotated pseudogene. The CDR3 is 13 amino acids. The CDR3 region has the DNA TGTGCCAGCAGCATAGGACAGGTGCACGAGCAGTACTTC. This sequence encodes CASSIGQVHEQYF.

The sample holds many counts of this clonotype. The gene calls are TRBV12-3 or TRBV12-4 and TRBJ2-3, with D possibly being TRBD2 (7 bases). The V end lost 5 bases, the J end lost 2 bases, and 17 bases lay between the germline ends. This CDR3 is built from 16 residues. In DNA form, the CDR3 reads TGTGCCAGCAGTCTTTACAGGGAGGGAACCACAGATACGCAGTATTTT. It yields the protein CASSLYREGTTDTQYF.

This clonotype occurred a few times. The V call is TRBV6-5, the J call TRBJ2-7; D not resolved. CDR1 is MNHEY and CDR2 is SVGAGI in the germline V gene. This CDR3 region has 13 residues. Trimming removed 4 bases at V and 2 bases at J, with 9 bases between. CDR3: CASSLTRAYEQYF. The DNA of the CDR3 is TGTGCCAGCAGTTTGACAAGGGCCTACGAGCAGTACTTC.

Ten or more counts support this clonotype. The chain uses TRBV6-1 and TRBJ2-5, with TRBD2 matching over 10 bases. V lost 7 bases and J lost 4; bases outside the gene matches: 3. The CDR3 is made up of 13 amino acids. The germline V gene has CDR1 MNHNS and CDR2 SASEGT. In DNA, the CDR3 is TGTGCCAGCACCCTAGCGGGGGCAGAGACCCAGTACTTC. Amino acid sequence: CASTLAGAETQYF.

This rearrangement joins TRBV29-1 to TRBJ2-6, with TRBD1 identical over 7 bases. J gave up 1 base and V 6 bases, and 9 bases lay outside the gene matches. The CDR3 spans 16 residues. The germline gives CDR1 SQVTM, CDR2 ANQGSEA. The CDR3 DNA reads TGCAGCGTCGTAGACAGCAGGGGGTCTGGGGCCAACGTCCTGACTTTC. Its protein is CSVVDSRGSGANVLTF.

This clonotype came up many times. The V call is TRBV7-8, the J call TRBJ2-1; the D gene is possibly TRBD2 (6 bases). V was cut by 2 bases and J by 5 bases, with 10 bases left in between. CDR3 length equals 14 residues. Germline loops: CDR1 SGHVS, CDR2 FQNEAQ. The CDR3 DNA reads as TGTGCCAGCAGCTTACCTGGAGGGAACAATGAGCAGTTCTTC. Translating it yields CASSLPGGNNEQFF.

This clonotype is a singleton in its sample. V usage is TRBV30 and J usage is TRBJ2-2; D ambiguous. This CDR3 is built from 13 residues. V dropped 0 bases and J dropped 6 bases, with 8 bases sitting between them. Germline CDR1 and CDR2: GTSNPN and SVGIG (reference sequence). The CDR3 spells CAWSVQSAGELFF. DNA for the CDR3: TGTGCCTGGAGTGTACAGAGCGCCGGGGAGCTGTTTTTT. The variable domain in full, with the rest retrieved from reference TRBV30 and TRBJ2-2, is SQTIHQWPATLVQPVGSPLSLECTVEGTSNPNLYWYRQAAGRGLQLLFYSVGIGQISSEVPQNLSASRPQDRQFILSSKKLLLSDSGFYLCAWSVQSAGELFFGEGSRLTVL.

This clonotype was seen a handful of times. The rearrangement uses TRBV7-2 and TRBJ1-2; D uncertain. The CDR3 consists of 15 residues. Germline CDR1 reads SGHTA; CDR2 reads FQGNSA. V lost 1 base and J lost 4, with 13 bases in between. CDR3 sequence reads: CASSLVQSWSYGYTF. The CDR3 DNA reads as TGTGCCAGCAGCTTAGTACAGTCATGGTCCTATGGCTACACCTTC.

The rearrangement joins TRBV11-2 to TRBJ2-1; 12 bases agree with TRBD2. This CDR3 has 19 residues. With V trimmed by 4 bases and J by 5 bases, 15 bases remained unmatched. Germline lookup yields CDR1 SGHAT and CDR2 FQNNGV. The CDR3 DNA follows: TGTGCCAGCAGCTCGCCTAGCGGGAGGGCCCTAGCCAGCGACAATGAGCAGTTCTTC. Translation: CASSSPSGRALASDNEQFF.

J is TRBJ2-2 and V is TRBV10-3, with D unclear. The V and J ends lost 3 bases and 0 bases respectively, with 8 bases between them. There are 15 residues in the CDR3. Germline CDR1 ENHRY, CDR2 SYGVKD. In nucleotides, the CDR3 is TGTGCCATCAGTGAACTTGGGTCGAACACCGGGGAGCTGTTTTTT. Residues: CAISELGSNTGELFF.

This clonotype occurred a few times. J is TRBJ2-2 and V is TRBV6-1; D not resolved. Trimming stripped 5 bases from V and 7 bases from J, with 14 bases between. Germline values: CDR1 MNHNS, CDR2 SASEGT. The CDR3 spans 14 residues. The CDR3 DNA sequence: TGTGCCAGCAGTCTAAAGTGGTGGGGCGGGGAGCTGTTTTTT. Amino acid sequence: CASSLKWWGGELFF.

This chain uses TRBV12-3 or TRBV12-4 with TRBJ2-7; 10 bases are shared with TRBD2. This CDR3 contains 15 residues. Unmatched junction bases numbered 10, after V lost 5 bases and J lost 6 bases. The CDR3, as DNA: TGTGCCAGCAGTCCGCCCAAGCGGGGGGGCTCCGAGCAGTACTTC. Protein sequence: CASSPPKRGGSEQYF.

This clonotype has ten or more counts. The V gene is TRBV20-1, the J gene TRBJ2-3, with D uncertain. V dropped 4 bases and J dropped 1 base, with 3 bases sitting between them. Per the germline V gene, CDR1 is DFQATT and CDR2 is SNEGSKA (reference sequence). The CDR3 length is 11 residues. CDR3 amino acids: CSAIRTDTQYF. DNA of the CDR3: TGCAGTGCTATCCGCACAGATACGCAGTATTTT.

At least ten counts were recorded for this clonotype. The V call is TRBV3-1, the J call TRBJ2-7, with TRBD2 identical over 9 bases. This CDR3 contains 18 residues. The V and J ends lost 4 bases and 4 bases, in that order; junction bases with no gene match: 17. The V gene's germline CDR1 is LGHDT and CDR2 YNNKEL (reference sequence). The CDR3 region is CASSRGGLAFSPLYEQYF. In DNA form, the CDR3 reads TGTGCCAGCAGCCGCGGGGGACTAGCTTTTTCTCCCTTATACGAGCAGTACTTC.

The chain recombines TRBV7-9 with TRBJ2-7; TRBD1 aligns across 7 bases. Germline V CDR1 and CDR2: SEHNR, FQNEAQ (reference sequence). The CDR3 has 13 residues. J lost 2 bases, V lost 8 bases, and 6 bases had no gene match. The CDR3 loop is CASSKGAPYEQYF. CDR3 in DNA: TGTGCCAGCTCCAAGGGGGCCCCCTACGAGCAGTACTTC.

Only a few counts were recorded for this clonotype. This chain joins TRBV5-1 and TRBJ2-3; a possible D gene is TRBD1 (7 bases). The germline gives CDR1 SGHRS, CDR2 YFSETQ. This CDR3 comprises 15 residues. V dropped 4 bases and J dropped 2 bases, with 14 bases sitting between them. CDR3 in DNA: TGCGCCAGCAGCGCGGGACAGCAGCCCACAGATACGCAGTATTTT. This encodes CASSAGQQPTDTQYF.

V and J are TRBV5-1 and TRBJ2-3, with 11 bases identical to TRBD2. This CDR3 spans 16 amino acids. J lost 2 bases, V lost 4 bases, and 6 bases had no gene match. Germline loops: CDR1 SGHRS, CDR2 YFSETQ. The chain's CDR3 is CASSPGTSGLTDTQYF. The CDR3 DNA sequence: TGCGCCAGCAGCCCAGGGACTAGCGGACTCACAGATACGCAGTATTTT.

The rearrangement joins TRBV7-9 to TRBJ2-2; D gene uncertain. The CDR3 is 13 residues long. From germline, CDR1 is SEHNR and CDR2 FQNEAQ (reference sequence). V was trimmed by 7 bases and J by 6 bases, leaving 12 bases between them. The CDR3 reads CASTPHPAGELFF. CDR3 DNA: TGTGCCAGCACCCCCCATCCGGCCGGGGAGCTGTTTTTT.

The sample holds many counts of this clonotype. In DNA form, the CDR3 reads TGCAGTGCCCAGAGCAATGAGCAGTTCTTC. Translation gives CSAQSNEQFF. The chain carries TRBV20-1 and TRBJ2-1, with D unclear. Germline V lookup: CDR1 DFQATT, CDR2 SNEGSKA (reference sequence). The length of the CDR3 is 10 residues. The V end lost 6 bases, the J end lost 6 bases, and 6 bases lay between the germline ends.

This clonotype was observed a few times. The CDR3 protein is CASSGSGWGEQFF. CDR3 DNA sequence: TGTGCCAGCAGCGGGAGCGGCTGGGGTGAGCAGTTCTTC. The chain uses TRBV7-2 and TRBJ2-1; D might be TRBD2 (5 bases). The CDR3 loop spans 13 amino acids. The V end lost 5 bases, the J end lost 9 bases, and 14 bases lay between the germline ends. The germline V gene encodes CDR1 SGHTA and CDR2 FQGNSA.

The table lists this clonotype with a few counts. V and J are TRBV11-2 and TRBJ1-1; D is unresolved. Trimming cost V 8 bases and J 4 bases, with 8 bases left between them. From germline, CDR1 is SGHAT and CDR2 FQNNGV. This CDR3 has 11 amino acids. The CDR3 region is CASSRATEAFF. DNA of the CDR3: TGTGCCAGCTCCCGGGCCACTGAAGCTTTCTTT.

This clonotype was observed a few times. This rearrangement joins TRBV12-3 or TRBV12-4 to TRBJ2-7; D unclear. This CDR3 region has 15 residues. Trimming removed 4 bases at V and 6 bases at J, with 19 bases between. CDR3 region: CASSSLGLVKGEQYF. The CDR3, as DNA: TGTGCCAGCAGTTCATTAGGTCTCGTTAAGGGCGAGCAGTACTTC.

This clonotype was found many times. The chain has TRBV20-1 and TRBJ2-5; 13 bases match TRBD2. Trimming cost V 6 bases and J 5 bases; bases outside gene matches: 6. CDR3 size: 14 residues. CDR1 and CDR2 (germline): DFQATT, SNEGSKA (reference sequence). The chain's CDR3 is CSAPGTSGTETQYF. The DNA of the CDR3 is TGCAGTGCCCCCGGGACTAGCGGGACGGAGACCCAGTACTTC.

This chain links TRBV7-3 with TRBJ1-3; no firm D call. Trimming removed 2 bases from V and 4 bases from J, with 6 bases in between. The CDR3 covers 13 residues. Per the germline V gene, CDR1 is SGHTA and CDR2 is FQGTGA. The CDR3 loop is CASSLSAGNTIYF. CDR3 bases: TGTGCCAGCAGCTTATCGGCGGGAAACACCATATATTTT.

V and J are TRBV15 and TRBJ1-2; D gene ambiguous. This CDR3 region has 15 residues. Germline V gene data show CDR1 as LNHNV and CDR2 as YYDKDF (reference sequence). V was cut by 0 bases and J by 8 bases, with 16 bases left in between. The CDR3 DNA sequence: TGTGCCACCAGCAGAGATCGAGTCCCGTCGGCGGGCTACACCTTC. Translating gives CATSRDRVPSAGYTF.